This TCR beta chain was obtained from a study of T cell responses to AZD1222 COVID-19 vaccine. Study-level results: Clonal diversity was possibly underestimated, and the donors were mostly white British, with more females. Spike regions recognized by vaccine-associated CD4 TCRs spanned the protein, led by 160-218 and 743-854.

Sequenced by immunoSEQ multiplex PCR; TCRdb stores in-frame clones only, minus some. This sample carries approximately 120,000 clones, more than 85% of them seen once, and the ten largest clones take 4% to 5%. Notes on this clone: Its antigen is still unknown.

The CDR3 extends over 12 amino acids. The germline V and J ends were trimmed by 8 bases and 2 bases, with 9 bases remaining between them. Germline-derived CDR1 and CDR2 are SNHLY and FYNNEI. V usage is TRBV2 and J usage is TRBJ1-1; D uncertain. This receptor was taken from an adult in good health. The sample here was peripheral blood, taken on day 0 of AZD1222 vaccination. CDR3 sequence reads: CASSGQNTEAFF. The CDR3 DNA reads as TGTGCCAGCTCGGGCCAAAACACTGAAGCTTTCTTT. Variable domain in full (rest from reference TRBV2 and TRBJ1-1): EPEVTQTPSHQVTQMGQEVILRCVPISNHLYFYWYRQILGQKVEFLVSFYNNEISEKSEIFDDQFSVERPDGSNFTLKIRSTKLEDSAMYFCASSGQNTEAFFGQGTRLTVV.